The 8 T cell receptor beta chains given below trace back to one sample, sequenced in a study of T cells in Graves' hyperthyroidism and ophthalmopathy. The CDR3 regions of TCR beta were amplified from RNA transcripts. HTBI primers were employed in a first-round RT-PCR of the TCR CDR3. Each CDR3 protein is one row after TCRdb ran MiXCR on the multiplex PCR reads. This sample carries some 200,000 distinct CDR3 sequences, roughly a sixth of them seen once, and the ten largest clones take 53%. The sequenced material came from blood. Receptor source: a woman between 45 and 60 years old with Graves' hyperthyroidism.

This clonotype was recorded once. This sequence joins TRBV19 and TRBJ2-7; 10 positions match TRBD1. The CDR3 consists of 15 residues. CDR1 LNHDA and CDR2 SQIVND come from the germline V gene (reference sequence). With 5 bases clipped from V and 4 bases from J, the junction kept 8 bases outside the gene matches. As DNA, the CDR3 is TGTGCCAGTAGTCCCCGACAGGGGGCGCGTTACGAGCAGTACTTC. It is translated as CASSPRQGARYEQYF.

At least ten counts were recorded for this clonotype. This chain uses TRBV24-1 with TRBJ2-3; a weak D match, TRBD2 (6 bases). Germline CDR1 reads KGHDR; CDR2 reads SFDVKD. V was clipped by 9 bases and J by 1 base, with 10 bases between them. The CDR3 covers 13 residues. For the CDR3, the DNA is TGTGCCACCGAGCGGGCGGGCACAGATACGCAGTATTTT. This translates into CATERAGTDTQYF.

The rearrangement joins TRBV7-3 to TRBJ2-1; D is undetermined. Looked up from germline, CDR1 is SGHTA and CDR2 is FQGTGA. The CDR3 has 13 residues. Between the trimmed V and J ends, which lost 1 base and 10 bases, there was a span of 11 bases. CDR3 sequence (DNA): TGTGCCAGCAGCTTAATAGACTTGGGAGAGCAGTTCTTC. This encodes CASSLIDLGEQFF.

This clonotype occurred many times. The chain links TRBV10-2 to TRBJ2-5, with unresolved D. The V and J ends lost 6 bases and 1 base respectively, with 9 bases between them. CDR1 WSHSY and CDR2 SAAADI come from the germline V gene. The CDR3 has 13 residues. Written as DNA, the CDR3 is TGCGCCAGCAGCAGACATACCCAAGAGACCCAGTACTTC. This codes for CASSRHTQETQYF.

This clonotype was seen more than once but under ten times. The chain uses TRBV19 and TRBJ1-2; TRBD1 agrees at 12 bases. Germline CDR1 reads LNHDA; CDR2 reads SQIVND (reference sequence). The V segment lost 3 bases and the J segment 7 bases; nucleotides outside the gene matches: 9. There are 16 residues in the CDR3. CDR3 in DNA: TGTGCCAGTAGTATTCCTCCGGGACAGGGGGCACGTGGCTACACCTTC. It translates to CASSIPPGQGARGYTF.

This clonotype has at least ten counts. The CDR3 sequence is CASSLEGDTQYF. DNA of the CDR3: TGCGCCAGCAGCTTGGAGGGGGATACGCAGTATTTT. V and J are TRBV5-1 and TRBJ2-3, with D perhaps matching TRBD1 (5 bases). The CDR3 runs to 12 residues. With 0 bases removed from V and 6 bases from J, the gap between germline ends came to 5 bases. Per germline, CDR1 SGHRS and CDR2 YFSETQ.

This clonotype was counted a few times. The rearrangement uses TRBV4-1 and TRBJ2-1; 7 nucleotides match TRBD1. The CDR3 covers 13 residues. V was clipped by 1 base and J by 10 bases; unmatched bases: 4. CDR1 and CDR2 (germline): MGHRA, YSYEKL. For the CDR3, the DNA is TGCGCCAGCAGCCAAGCACAGGGGATCGAGCAGTTCTTC. Translating it yields CASSQAQGIEQFF.

This clonotype has a handful of counts. The gene calls are TRBV12-3 or TRBV12-4 and TRBJ2-5; 7 nucleotides match TRBD1. V shed 1 base and J 1 base; nucleotides not matched to a gene: 3. CDR3 length: 15 amino acids. The DNA of the CDR3 is TGTGCCAGCAGTTTAGACGGACAGGTCCAAGAGACCCAGTACTTC. Protein product: CASSLDGQVQETQYF.